This paragraph reports one TCR beta chain. Its specificity is unknown. TCRdb's copy holds only in-frame clones and misses some; the assay was immunoSEQ multiplex PCR. The sample has 60,000 to 75,000 clones, 83% seen once; the top ten hold 3% to 3.5%. This sample is drawn from a study of neoadjuvant anti-PD-1 for oral cavity cancer. Study findings and constraints: With a few patients per group, TCR findings need larger cohorts.

Germline V lookup: CDR1 SEHNR, CDR2 FQNEAQ (reference sequence). The CDR3 is 17 amino acids. The trim removed 4 bases at V and 0 bases at J, leaving 3 bases unmatched. The starting material was PBMCs, obtained before nivolumab (anti-PD-1) treatment. The chain uses TRBV7-9 and TRBJ2-3; 14 nucleotides match TRBD2. This TCR came from a person aged 40 to 85 with oral cavity squamous cell carcinoma. The CDR3 region is CASSSGLAGVSTDTQYF. For the CDR3, the DNA is TGTGCCAGCAGCTCGGGACTAGCGGGAGTGAGCACAGATACGCAGTATTTT.